This T cell receptor (beta chain) appears in the sequencing data of a study of shared clonotypes between healthy human individuals. Findings and limits, study-wide: Clonotype sharing among donors was expected to depend on sequencing depth. Lower generation probabilities were found for non-shared clonotypes than for those shared by all four donors. Naive CD4 clonotypes were shared across a few donors at 5% to 6%.

Produced via immunoSEQ multiplex PCR; TCRdb's table is partial and in-frame only. The top ten hold around 1.1% of the sample, which has some 2,000,000 clones, around 96% seen once. Germline CDR1 is MGHRA and CDR2 is YSYEKL. This CDR3 is 16 amino acids long. V gave up 2 bases and J gave up 3 bases, with 16 bases separating them. The naive CD8 fraction comprised CD45RO-negative cells positively selected for CCR7 and excluded terminally differentiated effector memory CD45RA+ cells. Details on this clone: No antigen is known for it.

The TCR sequence derives from a man younger than 35 in good health. The chain is built from TRBV4-1 and TRBJ1-2; TRBD1 might be the D (5 bases). The sequenced material came from naive CD8+ T cells sorted from blood. The CDR3 coding sequence is TGCGCCAGCAGCCAAAGAGCGGGGGTCGTGGACTATGGCTACACCTTC. This sequence encodes CASSQRAGVVDYGYTF.